The rows below give T cell receptor beta chains drawn from one sample of a study of shared clonotypes between healthy human individuals. TCRdb's copy holds only in-frame clones and misses some; the assay was immunoSEQ multiplex PCR. This sample yields about 1,500,000 clones, of which approximately 97% are seen a single time; roughly 1.2% belongs to the top ten. The sequencing input was naive CD4+ T cells sorted from blood. Receptors were obtained from a man aged 30-40 years in good health. The CDR3 runs from the conserved cysteine through the conserved F or W. D genes are given only for firm matches.

cdr3_aa cdr3_nt d_call j_call v_call cdr3_length
CASSPPNQPQHF TGTGCCAGCAGTCCCCCCAATCAGCCCCAGCATTTT NA TRBJ1-5 TRBV7-9 12
CASSSSRQGYEQYF TGTGCCAGCAGTTCCTCACGACAGGGCTACGAGCAGTACTTC TRBD1 TRBJ2-7 TRBV28 14
CASSLGGARSGNTIYF TGTGCCAGCAGTTTGGGAGGGGCGCGGTCTGGAAACACCATATATTTT NA TRBJ1-3 TRBV6-5 16
CSIIAGTDTQYF TGCAGCATTATAGCGGGCACAGATACGCAGTATTTT NA TRBJ2-3 TRBV29-1 12
CASSKTGQETQYF TGTGCCAGCAGTAAGACAGGTCAAGAGACCCAGTACTTC NA TRBJ2-5 TRBV2 13
CASRMSGNNEQFF TGTGCCAGCAGGATGAGCGGGAACAATGAGCAGTTCTTC TRBD2 TRBJ2-1 TRBV28 13
CASSLDRLSGANVLTF TGCGCCAGCAGCTTGGACAGACTCTCTGGGGCCAACGTCCTGACTTTC NA TRBJ2-6 TRBV5-1 16
CASSLTAGLAGSGELFF TGTGCCAGTAGTTTAACCGCGGGACTAGCGGGATCCGGGGAGCTGTTTTTT TRBD2 TRBJ2-2 TRBV19 17
CACIREGSLYGYTF TGTGCCTGCATCAGGGAGGGTTCACTTTATGGCTACACCTTC NA TRBJ1-2 TRBV30 14
CASSLQGYGGNEQFF TGTGCCAGCAGTTTGCAAGGGTACGGGGGCAATGAGCAGTTCTTC NA TRBJ2-1 TRBV27 15
CASSQDKTYEQYF TGCGCCAGCAGCCAAGATAAAACTTACGAGCAGTACTTC NA TRBJ2-7 TRBV4-1 13
CASGVDLRAFF TGTGCTAGTGGTGTGGACCTGAGAGCTTTCTTT NA TRBJ1-1 TRBV12-5 11
CASSLGGGEFEKLFF TGCGCCAGCAGCTTGGGAGGGGGAGAGTTTGAAAAACTGTTTTTT NA TRBJ1-4 TRBV5-1 15
CASSDPAQANEKLFF TGTGCCAGCAGTGACCCGGCCCAAGCTAATGAAAAACTGTTTTTT NA TRBJ1-4 TRBV25-1 15
CASSLAGGHNEQFF TGTGCCAGCAGCTTAGCGGGAGGGCACAATGAGCAGTTCTTC TRBD2 TRBJ2-1 TRBV7-2 14
CASHVTGPYGYTF TGTGCCAGTCATGTAACGGGCCCTTATGGCTACACCTTC NA TRBJ1-2 TRBV28 13
CSVRLVSYEQYF TGCAGCGTCAGGCTCGTGTCCTACGAGCAGTACTTC NA TRBJ2-7 TRBV29-1 12
CASSPYTGVPYEQYF TGTGCCAGCAGTCCCTACACGGGAGTCCCCTACGAGCAGTACTTC NA TRBJ2-7 TRBV28 15
CASSSSQGAGYNEQFF TGTGCCAGCAGCTCATCACAGGGGGCTGGCTACAATGAGCAGTTCTTC TRBD1 TRBJ2-1 TRBV7-2 16
CASSLIGLKGNTEAFF TGTGCCAGCAGCTTAATTGGACTTAAGGGGAACACTGAAGCTTTCTTT NA TRBJ1-1 TRBV7-9 16
CASSLGLAADTQYF TGTGCCAGCAGCTTAGGGCTAGCCGCAGATACGCAGTATTTT NA TRBJ2-3 TRBV11-3 14
CASRPGLAGSDEQFF TGTGCCAGTAGGCCGGGACTAGCGGGATCCGATGAGCAGTTCTTC TRBD2 TRBJ2-1 TRBV19 15